Detailed here is one T cell receptor beta chain. What this receptor recognizes is not known. No quality values exist for individual bases; no much larger clone is one base distant. The data stem from a study of shared clonotypes between healthy human individuals (dated by TCRdb to 2020 to 2022). As for the study more broadly: The cohort comprised a couple of women and a few men aged 18 to 49 years. For each donor, CD4 naive and CD4 memory were each run on three plates, CD8 naive on two plates, and CD8 memory on one plate. The study deeply sequenced blood TCR repertoires of roughly five healthy adults to estimate repertoire size and the extent of clonotype sharing between individuals. To increase sequencing depth and limit assay-specific biases, different laboratories used diverse techniques to prepare libraries and sequence TCR repertoires. Each donor's leukapheresis produced roughly between roughly 0.85 and 10 billion PBMCs. The study at large found these results: Larger estimated clonotype richness was generally found for naive subsets than for memory subsets. Only blood was sampled, and tissue TCR repertoires likely differ from those in blood. Rarefaction of sorted-subset datasets indicated incomplete sequencing despite the large sequencing depth. Compared with non-shared clonotypes, clonotypes shared by all four sorted-subset donors had higher generation probabilities. Across four donors, approximately 5% of naive CD4, roughly 3.4% of naive CD8, about 2% of memory CD4, and 0.4% to 0.45% of memory CD8 clonotypes were shared. Pairwise subsampling indicated that sequencing depth was expected to affect the degree of clonotype sharing among donors. Because the study included a small number of donors, the genetic and exposure-history diversity represented was limited.

The donors were healthy, HIV-negative adults who had no recently reported acute infections or vaccinations. Only Caucasian adults living in Nashville, Tennessee, USA were represented among the donors. CD4+ T cells were enriched by magnetic negative selection; naive cells were then positively selected on CD45RA, and the negative fraction formed the memory subset. Blood was obtained by leukapheresis, after which PBMCs were separated by Ficoll-Histopaque density gradient centrifugation and cryopreserved in liquid nitrogen vapor phase. Analytical flow cytometry was used to check the purity and quantity of each magnetically sorted T cell population. From each sorted fraction, genomic DNA was isolated and quantified by UV absorbance on a Nanodrop 2000c. Using the deep immunoSEQ assay, TCR CDR3 regions were amplified from genomic DNA by multiplex PCR. For each cell subset, the extracted genomic DNA was distributed evenly across all wells of several immunoSEQ 96-well plates, and each plate served as one replicate. For sorted subsets, approximately 190 ng genomic DNA, equal to 30,000 or so T cell genomes, was loaded into each replicate PCR. Purified libraries were measured with a Qubit 3.0 fluorometer, size-checked on a Bioanalyzer 2100, and measured again with the KAPA Library Quantification kit. Every immunoSEQ 96-well plate was sequenced on a separate single-read 150-cycle Illumina NextSeq 550 flow cell. Under the source paper's analysis protocol: Because only junctional sequences without quality scores were contained in the immunoSEQ output, filtering matching that applied to full-length reads could not be performed. Sequences were annotated with PyIR, a Python wrapper for IgBLAST v1.9, and V/J genes and CDR3 were assigned using IMGT germline references. Reads were removed for weak V/J assignments (E-value above 1e-6), missing CDR3, stop codons, out-of-frame junctions, or ambiguous translated residues. A V3J clonotype was defined by an identical inferred V gene, J gene, and CDR3 amino acid sequence. Percentage overlap between repertoires was computed as shared unique clonotypes divided by the size of the smaller repertoire. Three approaches were used to assess repertoire richness: RTK rarefaction, the Chao1 estimator, and Recon v2.1 estimates of unobserved clonotypes. OLGA was used to compute generation probabilities for all TCRbeta clonotypes that the gDNA method yielded from several donors. The immuneACCESS repertoire file appears here via TCRdb, limited to in-frame rearrangements. These files lack a portion of the clones; in checked studies, under half of the deficit traces to unresolved V genes, and the cause of the others is not known. That table gives V, J and clone size, and the DNA gave D and trimming. The sample profile shows around 340,000 clones; more than 60% of them were found once. 8% to 13% of the sample comes from the top ten.

From its cysteine to its phenylalanine, the CDR3 spans 17 amino acids. Only CDR3 DNA is held: 51 bases, read in frame from base 1. For CDR1 and CDR2, the germline V gene lists SGHRS and YFSETQ. V and J lose 0 bases and 6 bases, and a span of 22 bases separates them. The sample taken for sequencing was memory CD4+ T cells sorted from blood. The sample's cell subset or site label is to be understood as: CD45RA-negative fraction. The rearranged chain carries TRBV5-1 and TRBJ2-7; the D gene could be either TRBD1 or TRBD2, each agreeing at 5 bases. The receptor was isolated from a man aged 25 to 45 in good health. The CDR3 protein: CASSLGPALGPMGEQYF. The nucleotide sequence reads TGCGCCAGCAGCTTGGGACCCGCCCTGGGACCCATGGGCGAGCAGTACTTC.